This T cell receptor (beta chain) was captured by sequencing in a study of blood T cell repertoires in COVID-19 (TCRdb year 2020). Background on the whole study: Collaborator samples came from the United States, Italy and Spain and covered acute and convalescent phases of COVID-19. The prospective study material was composed of cDNA or gDNA derived from T cells, B-cell-depleted T cells, or PBMCs. Deeply sampled blood TCRbeta repertoires from subjects exposed to, actively infected with, or recovered from COVID-19 were included in the dataset. The repertoires were made available in a free public database intended to serve as a resource for research on the immune response to SARS-CoV-2. Samples came from the ongoing ImmuneRACE study (first 160 participants) plus 1,254 subjects from 6 global collaborators. A de-identified subject ID, COVID-19 status, age in years and sex were almost always included in the sample metadata. Where available, HLA class I and class II types were obtained from metadata supplied by the sample provider rather than from assay-based typing. The investigation overall reported the following: Clinical and demographic metadata were provided uncurated, with the amount varying by source and participant.

TCRbeta CDR3 regions were amplified from genomic DNA by means of the immunoSEQ Assay, a bias-controlled multiplex PCR. The original methods were these. The number of nucleated cells in each sample was estimated by amplification of reference gene primers within the assay. To quantify the absolute abundance of each unique TCRbeta CDR3 rearrangement, sequence reads were collapsed and filtered. Productive Simpson clonality was computed per sample as the square root of Simpson's diversity index over productive rearrangements. This is the immuneACCESS table as TCRdb keeps it, with only in-frame sequences that have V and J called. A part of the clones is gone; compared with another copy, unresolved V genes explain less than half, and the rest is unexplained. Clone size and the V and J calls come from that table; the DNA yielded D and trimming. The table for this sample lists 50,000 to 55,000 clones; 86% of them were counted only once. Roughly 2.5% of the sample is in the top ten clones.

Each collaborating institution followed its own protocols to collect whole blood in K2EDTA tubes. Collaborator samples were shipped for TCRbeta analysis as frozen whole blood, isolated PBMCs, or DNA extracted from either sample type. Inclusive of the bounding cysteine and phenylalanine, the CDR3 is 15 residues long. The read is trimmed to its CDR3 DNA, 45 bases read in frame from base 1. CDR1 MGHDK and CDR2 SYGVNS were looked up in the germline V gene. V is clipped by 0 bases and J by 7 bases, and the sequence between their germline boundaries is 15 bases long. Note on this clone: Its cognate antigen has yet to be identified. No base quality values were provided; no much bigger clone lies one nucleotide off.

This receptor was identified in a man aged 80 or over with acute or convalescent COVID-19. The sequenced sample was peripheral blood. This receptor chain uses TRBV25-1 and TRBJ1-2; TRBD1 is a weak D gene call, 5 bases matching. The nucleotide sequence reads as follows: TGTGCCAGCAGTGAATATAGACGGGGAGGGGTTGGCTACACCTTC. Translated, this gives CASSEYRRGGVGYTF.